This TCR beta chain was retrieved from a study of HIV-infected children after antiretroviral therapy interruption. Turning to the study itself: Recorded EBV and CMV exposure existed for most children. Continuous-treatment samples came from weeks 0, 48 and 150. Whole-study findings and limits: The Gini coefficient of naive CD4+ repertoires rose, returning to baseline by 3 years.

The TCR library was built from RNA with a 3' RACE protocol and unique molecular identifiers. Via MiXCR, TCRdb re-called the 3' RACE reads, giving one row per CDR3 protein. The repertoire has around 16,000 distinct CDR3 sequences, more than 3% of them found once; the top ten carry roughly 5.1%. This clonotype was detected many times. The antigen is unknown. The treatment denotes: PENTA 11 planned treatment interruption arm or continuous ART arm. Sequencing used CD45RA+ CD4+ T cells from PBMCs, obtained from a donor given antiretroviral therapy, either interrupted or continuous. Subset described: naive CD4+ CD45RA+ CD45RO- T cells. The TCR originated in a child aged 2 to 17 with HIV.

The CDR3 DNA reads TGCAGTGCTACTCTAGCGGGGGTCACAGATACGCAGTATTTT. It yields the protein CSATLAGVTDTQYF. J is TRBJ2-3 and V is TRBV20-1; 10 nucleotides match TRBD2. The CDR3 runs 14 residues. V lost 4 bases, J lost 2 bases, and 3 bases stayed unmatched. From germline, CDR1 is DFQATT and CDR2 SNEGSKA (reference sequence).